This TCR beta chain is from a study of graft-versus-host responses after intestinal transplantation. Broader study findings: Early declines in HvG clones that occurred post-transplant were associated with peak circulating GvH clone levels.

On this clone itself: Its antigen is not identified.

The V gene's germline CDR1 is MNHNS and CDR2 SASEGT. The CDR3 has 16 amino acids. The trim removed 2 bases at V and 4 bases at J, leaving 2 bases unmatched. Assay used: immunoSEQ multiplex PCR; TCRdb lists only in-frame clones, some missing. Of some 100,000 clones listed, 85% to 95% are singletons. This clonotype originated in a human donor who was the organ donor for an intestinal transplant. The chain joins TRBV6-1 to TRBJ2-1; 13 bases align to TRBD2. The sample consisted of unstimulated CD8+ T cells sorted from spleen or lymph node cells, taken before transplant. This chain's CDR3 is CASSELGLAGYNEQFF. The CDR3 nucleotides read TGTGCCAGCAGTGAATTGGGACTAGCGGGGTACAATGAGCAGTTCTTC.